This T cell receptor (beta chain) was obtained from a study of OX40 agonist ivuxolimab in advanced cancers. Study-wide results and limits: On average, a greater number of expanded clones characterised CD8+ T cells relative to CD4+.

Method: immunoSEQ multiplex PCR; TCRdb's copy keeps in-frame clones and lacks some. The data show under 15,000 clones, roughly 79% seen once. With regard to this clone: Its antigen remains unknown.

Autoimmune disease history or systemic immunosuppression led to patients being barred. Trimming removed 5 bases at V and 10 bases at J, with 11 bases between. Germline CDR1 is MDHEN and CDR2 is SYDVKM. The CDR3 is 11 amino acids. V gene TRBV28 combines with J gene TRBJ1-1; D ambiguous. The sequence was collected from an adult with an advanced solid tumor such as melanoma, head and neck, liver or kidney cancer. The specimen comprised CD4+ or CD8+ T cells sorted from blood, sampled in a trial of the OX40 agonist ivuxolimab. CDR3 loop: CASSSSPGAFF. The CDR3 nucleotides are TGTGCCAGCAGTAGTAGCCCTGGAGCTTTCTTT.